This T cell receptor beta chain came from a study of blood T cell repertoires in COVID-19. The CDR3 covers 12 residues. The germline V and J ends were trimmed by 3 bases and 4 bases, with 7 bases remaining between them. Original data processing: Reference gene primers were amplified, and this amplification served to estimate nucleated cell counts. Produced via immunoSEQ multiplex PCR; TCRdb's table is partial and in-frame only. V, J and clone size are taken as reported in that table, and D and trimming were inferred from the DNA itself. The sample records under 300,000 clones, around 86% being singletons.

This chain uses TRBV12-3 or TRBV12-4 with TRBJ2-7, with a weak D call TRBD1 (6 bases). The TCR was taken from a man younger than 40 who had recovered from COVID-19. Sequenced input: peripheral blood. CDR3 sequence (DNA): TGTGCCAGCAGTTTGCAGGGGTACGAGCAGTACGTC. Translated, it gives CASSLQGYEQYV.